The T cell receptor (beta chain) under discussion was sequenced for a study of T cell repertoires in cytomegalovirus infection. Study context: Indications of both CMV infection and matching HLA type were provided by public TCR beta signatures.

TCRdb reprocessed the reads via MiXCR and lists one record per CDR3 protein. The sample shows around 900,000 distinct CDR3 sequences, around 30% of them seen only once. V dropped 4 bases and J dropped 0 bases, with 16 bases sitting between them. Germline assignment: CDR1 SEHNR and CDR2 FQNEAQ (reference sequence). The CDR3 is made up of 17 amino acids. This clonotype was observed a few times. Its specificity is unknown. The specimen comprised cultured CD8+ T cells from PBMCs, sampled from culture after CMV antigen stimulation. The chain couples TRBV7-9 to TRBJ2-1, with a weak D call TRBD1 (5 bases). This receptor was obtained from a human donor in good health (CMV status not recorded). Some clones in this sample may be carry-over from other donors' samples. DNA of the CDR3: TGTGCCAGCAGCTGGACACTGGGCTTCCCCTCCTACAATGAGCAGTTCTTC. It specifies CASSWTLGFPSYNEQFF.